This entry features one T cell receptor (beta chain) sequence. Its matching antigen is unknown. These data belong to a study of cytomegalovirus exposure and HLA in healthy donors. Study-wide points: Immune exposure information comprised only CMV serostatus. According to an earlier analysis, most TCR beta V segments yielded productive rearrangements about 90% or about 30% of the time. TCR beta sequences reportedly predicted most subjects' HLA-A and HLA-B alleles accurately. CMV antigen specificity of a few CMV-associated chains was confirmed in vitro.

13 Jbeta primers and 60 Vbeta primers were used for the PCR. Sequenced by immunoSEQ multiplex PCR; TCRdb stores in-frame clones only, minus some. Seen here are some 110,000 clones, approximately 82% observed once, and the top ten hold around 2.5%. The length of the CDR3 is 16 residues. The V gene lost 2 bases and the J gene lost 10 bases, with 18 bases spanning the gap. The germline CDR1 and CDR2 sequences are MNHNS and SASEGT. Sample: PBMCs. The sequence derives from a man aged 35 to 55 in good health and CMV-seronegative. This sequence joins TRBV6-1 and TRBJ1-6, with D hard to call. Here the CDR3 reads CASSEFSGGSRSPLHF. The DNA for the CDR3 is TGTGCCAGCAGTGAATTTAGTGGAGGTTCGCGGTCACCCCTCCACTTT.